A single T cell receptor (beta chain) is shown here with its context. Its antigen is undetermined. The sample belongs to a study of OX40 agonist ivuxolimab in advanced cancers. The CDR3 loop spans 15 amino acids. Germline assignment: CDR1 MRHNA and CDR2 SNTAGT. V lost 4 bases and J lost 4; bases outside the gene matches: 8. Study outcomes and limitations: People who partly responded at 0.1-3.0 mg/kg had some of the least clonal expansion seen.

The assay was immunoSEQ multiplex PCR, and TCRdb's table has in-frame clones only and misses some. The sample holds roughly 92,000 clones; under 90% are singletons and the top ten take about 5.5%. V gene TRBV6-4 combines with J gene TRBJ2-3, with 7 bases matching TRBD1. The source is an adult with an advanced solid tumor such as melanoma, head and neck, liver or kidney cancer. The sequenced sample was CD4+ or CD8+ T cells sorted from blood, obtained in a trial of the OX40 agonist ivuxolimab. The CDR3 here is CASSVKGALADTQYF. Written as DNA, the CDR3 is TGTGCCAGCAGTGTCAAGGGGGCGCTGGCAGATACGCAGTATTTT.